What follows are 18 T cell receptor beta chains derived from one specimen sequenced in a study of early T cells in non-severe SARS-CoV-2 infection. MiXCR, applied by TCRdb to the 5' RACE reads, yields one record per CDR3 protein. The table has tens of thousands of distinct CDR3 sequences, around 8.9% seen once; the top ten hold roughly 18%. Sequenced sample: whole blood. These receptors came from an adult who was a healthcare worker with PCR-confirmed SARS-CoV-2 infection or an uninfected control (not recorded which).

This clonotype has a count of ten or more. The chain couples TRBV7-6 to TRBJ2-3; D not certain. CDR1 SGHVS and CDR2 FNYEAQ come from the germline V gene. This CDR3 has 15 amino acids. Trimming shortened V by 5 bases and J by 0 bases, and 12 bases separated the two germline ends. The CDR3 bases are TGTGCCAGCAGCCCAACTTTCTTTAGCACAGATACGCAGTATTTT. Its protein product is CASSPTFFSTDTQYF.

Written as DNA, the CDR3 is TGTGCCAGCAGGAAACCCGGGACAGGGGTCTCCTACGAGCAGTACTTC. Encoded protein: CASRKPGTGVSYEQYF. This chain uses TRBV28 with TRBJ2-7, with 10 bases matching TRBD1. This CDR3 has 16 residues. J gave up 0 bases and V 6 bases, and 8 bases lay outside the gene matches. Germline CDR1 reads MDHEN; CDR2 reads SYDVKM.

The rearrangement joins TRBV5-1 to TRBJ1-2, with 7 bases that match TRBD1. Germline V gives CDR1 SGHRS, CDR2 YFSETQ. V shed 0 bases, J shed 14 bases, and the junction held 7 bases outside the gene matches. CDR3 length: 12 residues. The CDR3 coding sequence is TGCGCCAGCAGCTTGGGGACAGGCGTTGAGACCTTC. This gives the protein CASSLGTGVETF.

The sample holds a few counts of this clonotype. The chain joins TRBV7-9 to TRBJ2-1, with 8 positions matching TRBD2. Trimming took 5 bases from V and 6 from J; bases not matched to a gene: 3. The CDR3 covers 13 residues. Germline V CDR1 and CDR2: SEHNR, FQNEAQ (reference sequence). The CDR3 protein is CASSGGTSNEQFF. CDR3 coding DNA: TGTGCCAGCAGCGGAGGGACTAGCAATGAGCAGTTCTTC. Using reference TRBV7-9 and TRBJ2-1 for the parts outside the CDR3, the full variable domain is DTGVSQNPRHKITKRGQNVTFRCDPISEHNRLYWYRQTLGQGPEFLTYFQNEAQLEKSRLLSDRFSAERPKGSFSTLEIQRTEQGDSAMYLCASSGGTSNEQFFGPGTRLTVL.

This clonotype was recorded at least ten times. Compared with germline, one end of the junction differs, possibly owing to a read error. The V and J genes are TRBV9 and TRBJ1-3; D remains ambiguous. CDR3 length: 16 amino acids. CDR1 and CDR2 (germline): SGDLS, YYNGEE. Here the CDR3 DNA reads TGTGCCAGCACCGTAAAGGGCCCGAGCTCTGGAAACACCATATATTTT. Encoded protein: CASTVKGPSSGNTIYF. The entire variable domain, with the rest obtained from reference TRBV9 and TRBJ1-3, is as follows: DSGVTQTPKHLITATGQRVTLRCSPRSGDLSVYWYQQSLDQGLQFLIQYYNGEERAKGNILERFSAQQFPDLHSELNLSSLELGDSALYFCASTVKGPSSGNTIYFGEGSWLTVV.

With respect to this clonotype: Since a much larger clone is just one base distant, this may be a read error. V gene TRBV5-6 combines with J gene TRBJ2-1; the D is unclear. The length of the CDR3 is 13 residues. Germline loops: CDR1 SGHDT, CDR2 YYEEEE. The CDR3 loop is CVSSVVVYNEQFF. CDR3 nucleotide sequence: TGTGTCAGCAGCGTGGTGGTATACAATGAGCAGTTCTTC.

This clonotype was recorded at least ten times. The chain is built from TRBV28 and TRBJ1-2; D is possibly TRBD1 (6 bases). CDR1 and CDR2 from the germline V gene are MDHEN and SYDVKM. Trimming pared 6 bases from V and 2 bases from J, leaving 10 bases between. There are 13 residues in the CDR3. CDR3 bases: TGTGCCAGCAGACCCGACAGGAACTATGGCTACACCTTC. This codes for CASRPDRNYGYTF.

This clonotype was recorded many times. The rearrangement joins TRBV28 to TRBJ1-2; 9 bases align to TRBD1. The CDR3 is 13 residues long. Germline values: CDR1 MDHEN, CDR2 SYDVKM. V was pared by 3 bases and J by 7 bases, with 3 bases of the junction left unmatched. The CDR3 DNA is TGTGCCAGCAGTTTGGGACAGGGAGGTGGCTACACCTTC. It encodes CASSLGQGGGYTF.

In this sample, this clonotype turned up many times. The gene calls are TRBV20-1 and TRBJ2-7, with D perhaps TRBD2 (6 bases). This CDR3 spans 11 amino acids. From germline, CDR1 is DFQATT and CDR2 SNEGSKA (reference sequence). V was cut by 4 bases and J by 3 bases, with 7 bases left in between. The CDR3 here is CSATGDYEQYF. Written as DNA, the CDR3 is TGCAGTGCTACGGGGGACTACGAGCAGTACTTC.

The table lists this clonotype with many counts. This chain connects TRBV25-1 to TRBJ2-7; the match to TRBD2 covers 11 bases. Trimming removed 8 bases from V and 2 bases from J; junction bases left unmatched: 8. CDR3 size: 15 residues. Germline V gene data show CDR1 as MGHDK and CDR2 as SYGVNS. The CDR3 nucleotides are TGTGCCAGCTATCCAACTAGCGGGAGTACCTACGAGCAGTACTTC. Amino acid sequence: CASYPTSGSTYEQYF.

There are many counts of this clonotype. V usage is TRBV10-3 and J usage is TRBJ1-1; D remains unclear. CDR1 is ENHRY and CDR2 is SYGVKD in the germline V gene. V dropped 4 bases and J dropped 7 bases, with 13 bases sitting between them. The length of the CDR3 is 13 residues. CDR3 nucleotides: TGTGCCATCAGTGGGGATAAAAGTCGTGAAGCTTTCTTT. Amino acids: CAISGDKSREAFF.

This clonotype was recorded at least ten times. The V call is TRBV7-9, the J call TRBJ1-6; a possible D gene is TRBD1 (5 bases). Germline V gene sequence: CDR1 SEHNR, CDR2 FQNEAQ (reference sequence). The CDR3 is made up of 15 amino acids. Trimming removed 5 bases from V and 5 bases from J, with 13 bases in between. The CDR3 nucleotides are TGTGCCAGCAGCCCTAGAGGGGTGAATAATTCACCCCTCCACTTT. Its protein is CASSPRGVNNSPLHF. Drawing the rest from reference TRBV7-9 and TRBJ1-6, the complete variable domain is DTGVSQNPRHKITKRGQNVTFRCDPISEHNRLYWYRQTLGQGPEFLTYFQNEAQLEKSRLLSDRFSAERPKGSFSTLEIQRTEQGDSAMYLCASSPRGVNNSPLHFGNGTRLTVT.

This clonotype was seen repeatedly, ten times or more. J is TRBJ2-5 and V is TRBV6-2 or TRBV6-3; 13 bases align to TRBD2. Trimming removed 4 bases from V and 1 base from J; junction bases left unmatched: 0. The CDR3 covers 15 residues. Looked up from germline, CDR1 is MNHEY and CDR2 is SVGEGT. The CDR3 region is CASSWTSGSQETQYF. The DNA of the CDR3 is TGTGCCAGCAGTTGGACTAGCGGGAGCCAAGAGACCCAGTACTTC.

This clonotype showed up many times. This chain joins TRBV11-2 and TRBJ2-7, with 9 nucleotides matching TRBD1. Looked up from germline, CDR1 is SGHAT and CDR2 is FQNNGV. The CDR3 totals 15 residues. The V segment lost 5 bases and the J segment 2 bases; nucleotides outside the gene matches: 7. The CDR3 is CASSRTQGAPYEQYF. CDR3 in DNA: TGTGCCAGCAGCCGGACACAGGGGGCCCCCTACGAGCAGTACTTC.

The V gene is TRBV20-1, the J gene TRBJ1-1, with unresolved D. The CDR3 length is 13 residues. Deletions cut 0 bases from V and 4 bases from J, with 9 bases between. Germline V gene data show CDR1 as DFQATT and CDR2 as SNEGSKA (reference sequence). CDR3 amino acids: CSARDKAGTEAFF. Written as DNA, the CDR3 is TGCAGTGCTAGAGATAAAGCGGGCACTGAAGCTTTCTTT.

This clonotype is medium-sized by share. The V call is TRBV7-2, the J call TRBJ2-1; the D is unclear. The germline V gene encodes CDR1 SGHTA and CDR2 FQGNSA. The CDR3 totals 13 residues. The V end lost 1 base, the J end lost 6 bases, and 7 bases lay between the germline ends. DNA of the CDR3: TGTGCCAGCAGCTTAGGTAGTCCCAATGAGCAGTTCTTC. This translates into CASSLGSPNEQFF.

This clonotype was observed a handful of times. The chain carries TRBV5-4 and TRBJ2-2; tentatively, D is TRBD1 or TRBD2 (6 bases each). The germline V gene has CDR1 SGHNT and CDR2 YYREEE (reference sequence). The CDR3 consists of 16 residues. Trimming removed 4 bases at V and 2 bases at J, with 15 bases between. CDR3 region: CASSGGGALNTGELFF. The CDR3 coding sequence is TGTGCCAGCAGCGGAGGGGGTGCACTCAACACCGGGGAGCTGTTTTTT.

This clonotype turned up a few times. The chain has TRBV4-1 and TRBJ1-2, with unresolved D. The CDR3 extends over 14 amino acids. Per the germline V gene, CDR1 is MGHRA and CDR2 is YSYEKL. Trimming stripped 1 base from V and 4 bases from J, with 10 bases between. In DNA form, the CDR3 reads TGCGCCAGCAGCCAAGGCCAAGTGCGCTATGGCTACACCTTC. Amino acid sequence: CASSQGQVRYGYTF.